The rows below give T cell receptor beta chains drawn from one sample of a study of T cells in Graves' hyperthyroidism and ophthalmopathy. MiXCR, applied by TCRdb to the multiplex PCR reads, yields one record per CDR3 protein. The sample shows approximately 400,000 distinct CDR3 sequences, about 15% of them seen only once. Specimen: blood. The receptor set was obtained from a woman aged 25 to 39 with Graves' hyperthyroidism. The CDR3 runs from the conserved cysteine through the conserved F or W. The order of the fields is J gene, clone size, D gene, V gene, CDR3 protein, CDR3 DNA. D genes are given only for firm matches. Part of the rows lack a size; the others show once, few, many or a class for expanded clones.

J gene: TRBJ1-1
clone size: .
D gene: .
V gene: TRBV4-2
CDR3 protein: CASSQEATLNTEAFF
CDR3 DNA: TGTGCCAGCAGCCAAGAAGCAACACTGAACACTGAAGCTTTCTTT

J gene: TRBJ1-1
clone size: few
D gene: TRBD1
V gene: TRBV12-3/TRBV12-4
CDR3 protein: CASRIRGDTEAFF
CDR3 DNA: TGTGCCAGCAGAATCAGGGGGGACACTGAAGCTTTCTTT

J gene: TRBJ1-4
clone size: few
D gene: .
V gene: TRBV9
CDR3 protein: CASSSSSGRNEKLFF
CDR3 DNA: TGTGCCAGCAGCTCCTCGTCCGGAAGAAATGAAAAACTGTTTTTT

J gene: TRBJ2-2
clone size: few
D gene: .
V gene: TRBV28
CDR3 protein: CASSDEATGELFF
CDR3 DNA: TGTGCCAGCAGCGACGAGGCCACCGGGGAGCTGTTTTTT

J gene: TRBJ2-2
clone size: many
D gene: .
V gene: TRBV2
CDR3 protein: CASGVRNTGELFF
CDR3 DNA: TGTGCCAGCGGGGTCCGTAACACCGGGGAGCTGTTTTTT

J gene: TRBJ1-3
clone size: many
D gene: .
V gene: TRBV7-2
CDR3 protein: CASSFQVSGNTIYF
CDR3 DNA: TGTGCCAGCAGCTTCCAGGTTTCTGGAAACACCATATATTTT

J gene: TRBJ2-7
clone size: many
D gene: .
V gene: TRBV27
CDR3 protein: CASSLSIGDISYEQYF
CDR3 DNA: TGTGCCAGCAGTTTATCGATCGGGGACATCTCCTACGAGCAGTACTTC

J gene: TRBJ1-5
clone size: many
D gene: TRBD1
V gene: TRBV18
CDR3 protein: CASSPSTGGEQPQHF
CDR3 DNA: TGTGCCAGCTCACCCTCGACAGGGGGCGAACAGCCCCAGCATTTT

J gene: TRBJ1-2
clone size: many
D gene: .
V gene: TRBV9
CDR3 protein: CASSRQDANYGYTF
CDR3 DNA: TGTGCCAGCAGCCGACAGGATGCTAACTATGGCTACACCTTC

J gene: TRBJ2-5
clone size: many
D gene: TRBD2
V gene: TRBV7-2
CDR3 protein: CASSLAGLASETQYF
CDR3 DNA: TGTGCCAGCAGCTTAGCTGGACTAGCGTCTGAGACCCAGTACTTC

J gene: TRBJ2-5
clone size: .
D gene: TRBD1
V gene: TRBV6-1
CDR3 protein: CASRRQGGYGETQYF
CDR3 DNA: TGTGCCAGCAGAAGACAGGGGGGCTATGGGGAGACCCAGTACTTC

J gene: TRBJ1-2
clone size: few
D gene: TRBD1
V gene: TRBV28
CDR3 protein: CASSLGTGGNGYTF
CDR3 DNA: TGTGCCAGCAGTTTAGGGACAGGGGGGAATGGCTACACCTTC

J gene: TRBJ1-1
clone size: .
D gene: .
V gene: TRBV7-2
CDR3 protein: CASSHGVETEAFF
CDR3 DNA: TGTGCCAGCAGCCACGGGGTAGAGACTGAAGCTTTCTTT

J gene: TRBJ2-3
clone size: .
D gene: .
V gene: TRBV29-1
CDR3 protein: CSVLTDTQYF
CDR3 DNA: TGCAGCGTTTTAACAGATACGCAGTATTTT

J gene: TRBJ2-4
clone size: .
D gene: .
V gene: TRBV30
CDR3 protein: CAWSNDRKNIQYF
CDR3 DNA: TGTGCCTGGAGTAATGACAGGAAAAACATTCAGTACTTC

J gene: TRBJ2-6
clone size: .
D gene: TRBD1
V gene: TRBV29-1
CDR3 protein: CSVGPEGGMTGANVLTF
CDR3 DNA: TGCAGCGTTGGGCCCGAAGGGGGCATGACTGGGGCCAACGTCCTGACTTTC

J gene: TRBJ2-1
clone size: many
D gene: .
V gene: TRBV6-2/TRBV6-3
CDR3 protein: CASSLVREAHGSYNEQFF
CDR3 DNA: TGTGCCAGCAGTTTGGTCAGGGAAGCACATGGGTCCTACAATGAGCAGTTCTTC

J gene: TRBJ2-4
clone size: few
D gene: .
V gene: TRBV3-1
CDR3 protein: CASSLGAGIQYF
CDR3 DNA: TGTGCCAGCAGCCTCGGGGCCGGCATTCAGTACTTC

J gene: TRBJ2-1
clone size: many
D gene: .
V gene: TRBV6-1
CDR3 protein: CASSEVNNEQFF
CDR3 DNA: TGTGCCAGCAGTGAAGTGAACAATGAGCAGTTCTTC

J gene: TRBJ2-3
clone size: many
D gene: TRBD2
V gene: TRBV5-1
CDR3 protein: CASSAPPAGVSDTQYF
CDR3 DNA: TGCGCCAGCAGCGCGCCCCCGGCGGGAGTGTCAGATACGCAGTATTTT

J gene: TRBJ2-1
clone size: few
D gene: TRBD2
V gene: TRBV11-2
CDR3 protein: CASSLGSSGSYYSEQFF
CDR3 DNA: TGTGCCAGCAGCTTAGGAAGTAGCGGGAGCTACTACAGTGAGCAGTTCTTC

J gene: TRBJ2-7
clone size: .
D gene: .
V gene: TRBV20-1
CDR3 protein: CSASDSSRLGYEQYF
CDR3 DNA: TGCAGTGCTAGTGATTCCTCCCGTCTCGGTTACGAGCAGTACTTC

J gene: TRBJ1-5
clone size: many
D gene: .
V gene: TRBV30
CDR3 protein: CAWRRGGDSNQPQHF
CDR3 DNA: TGTGCCTGGAGAAGGGGCGGAGATAGCAATCAGCCCCAGCATTTT

J gene: TRBJ2-1
clone size: .
D gene: TRBD1
V gene: TRBV28
CDR3 protein: CASSSTGTGYHEQFF
CDR3 DNA: TGTGCCAGCAGTTCGACCGGGACAGGGTATCATGAGCAGTTCTTC

J gene: TRBJ2-1
clone size: many
D gene: .
V gene: TRBV7-9
CDR3 protein: CASVTAMDNEQFF
CDR3 DNA: TGTGCCAGCGTTACGGCGATGGACAATGAGCAGTTCTTC

J gene: TRBJ2-1
clone size: few
D gene: TRBD2
V gene: TRBV10-1
CDR3 protein: CASSDPPGTSGSNEQFF
CDR3 DNA: TGCGCCAGCAGCGACCCACCCGGGACTAGCGGGAGCAATGAGCAGTTCTTC

J gene: TRBJ2-7
clone size: .
D gene: .
V gene: TRBV29-1
CDR3 protein: CSVEDSRTYEQYF
CDR3 DNA: TGCAGCGTTGAAGACTCCAGAACCTACGAGCAGTACTTC

J gene: TRBJ1-5
clone size: many
D gene: .
V gene: TRBV12-3/TRBV12-4
CDR3 protein: CASSLGENQPQHF
CDR3 DNA: TGTGCCAGCAGTTTGGGGGAGAATCAGCCCCAGCATTTT

J gene: TRBJ1-1
clone size: .
D gene: .
V gene: TRBV7-9
CDR3 protein: CASSNRVNTEAFF
CDR3 DNA: TGTGCCAGCTCCAACCGGGTGAACACTGAAGCTTTCTTT

J gene: TRBJ2-7
clone size: many
D gene: .
V gene: TRBV6-1
CDR3 protein: CASSVLVGYEQYF
CDR3 DNA: TGTGCCAGCAGTGTGCTGGTGGGATACGAGCAGTACTTC

J gene: TRBJ2-7
clone size: many
D gene: TRBD1
V gene: TRBV3-1
CDR3 protein: CASSRPGQGHEQYF
CDR3 DNA: TGTGCCAGCAGCCGACCAGGACAGGGCCACGAGCAGTACTTC

J gene: TRBJ1-6
clone size: .
D gene: .
V gene: TRBV20-1
CDR3 protein: CSATDRSDNSLLHF
CDR3 DNA: TGCAGTGCCACGGACAGATCTGATAATTCACTCCTCCACTTT